The 8 T cell receptor beta chains below all came from one sample that was sequenced in a study of persistence of HIV-infected CD4 T cells. These receptors' targets are unknown. The libraries were made with immunoSEQ version 4 in survey mode. This table comes from immunoSEQ multiplex PCR, and its TCRdb copy is limited to in-frame clones, with some not included. The sample has 15,000 to 20,000 clones, less than 65% seen once. The stimulus was lysate of CMV-infected fibroblasts, 10 ug/mL. Responding CD4+ T cells were sorted by upregulation of both CD40 ligand and CD69. Material: CD4+ T cells sorted from PBMCs after roughly 18-hour stimulation, obtained from a patient who received antiretroviral therapy. Every receptor here comes from an adult woman with HIV who was CMV-seropositive.

Only a few counts were recorded for this clone. The same CDR3 is also encoded by other DNA sequences in this sample. The chain links TRBV19 to TRBJ1-5; 8 nucleotides match TRBD1. With V trimmed by 8 bases and J by 2 bases, 2 bases remained unmatched. Germline CDR1 and CDR2: LNHDA and SQIVND (reference sequence). CDR3 length equals 13 residues. CDR3 region: CASGDRRNQPQHF. The CDR3 coding sequence is TGTGCCAGTGGGGACAGGCGCAATCAGCCCCAGCATTTT. The full variable domain, completed using reference TRBV19 and TRBJ1-5, is DGGITQSPKYLFRKEGQNVTLSCEQNLNHDAMYWYRQDPGQGLRLIYYSQIVNDFQKGDIAEGYSVSREKKESFPLTVTSAQKNPTAFYLCASGDRRNQPQHFGDGTRLSIL.

The V call is TRBV7-8, the J call TRBJ1-1; D is perhaps TRBD1 (5 bases). V was pared by 4 bases and J by 8 bases, with 8 bases between. The CDR3 runs 11 residues. The germline gives CDR1 SGHVS, CDR2 FQNEAQ. The DNA for the CDR3 is TGTGCCAGCAGCTCCCACAGGGAAGCTTTCTTT. Its translation is CASSSHREAFF. The full variable domain, in which reference TRBV7-8 and TRBJ1-1 provide the parts outside the CDR3, is GAGVSQSPRYKVAKRGQDVALRCDPISGHVSLFWYQQALGQGPEFLTYFQNEAQLDKSGLPSDRFFAERPEGSVSTLKIQRTQQEDSAVYLCASSSHREAFFGQGTRLTVV.

The rearrangement uses TRBV11-2 and TRBJ2-7, with D perhaps matching TRBD1 or TRBD2 (5 bases each). Germline V gives CDR1 SGHAT, CDR2 FQNNGV. The germline V and J ends were trimmed by 5 bases and 0 bases, with 8 bases remaining between them. The CDR3 contains 13 residues. This chain's CDR3 is CASSKGSSYEQYF. The CDR3 coding sequence is TGTGCCAGCAGCAAGGGGAGCTCCTACGAGCAGTACTTC.

V is TRBV19 and J is TRBJ2-3; 9 nucleotides line up with TRBD1. The CDR3 sequence is 16 residues long. Germline assignment: CDR1 LNHDA and CDR2 SQIVND (reference sequence). With 9 bases clipped from V and 2 bases from J, the junction kept 12 bases outside the gene matches. CDR3 in amino acids: CASRRGQGSSTDTQYF. In DNA form, the CDR3 reads TGTGCCAGCCGCCGAGGACAGGGGTCTTCCACAGATACGCAGTATTTT.

V gene TRBV30 combines with J gene TRBJ2-5; 7 bases map to TRBD1. V was pared by 4 bases and J by 5 bases, with 4 bases of the junction left unmatched. Germline V gene data show CDR1 as GTSNPN and CDR2 as SVGIG (reference sequence). CDR3 length equals 12 residues. The CDR3 nucleotides read TGTGCCTGGAAAGGGGGCGAGGAGACCCAGTACTTC. Its protein is CAWKGGEETQYF. Full variable domain (remainder filled in from reference TRBV30 and TRBJ2-5): SQTIHQWPATLVQPVGSPLSLECTVEGTSNPNLYWYRQAAGRGLQLLFYSVGIGQISSEVPQNLSASRPQDRQFILSSKKLLLSDSGFYLCAWKGGEETQYFGPGTRLLVL.

This chain connects TRBV29-1 to TRBJ2-2; 7 nucleotides line up with TRBD1. This CDR3 has 14 residues. Germline trimming cut 6 bases from V and 1 base from J; bases unmatched to any gene: 5. The V gene's germline CDR1 is SQVTM and CDR2 ANQGSEA. The CDR3 here is CSVRQGVNTGELFF. CDR3 nucleotides: TGCAGCGTCCGACAGGGCGTGAACACCGGGGAGCTGTTTTTT.

This rearrangement joins TRBV7-3 to TRBJ1-2; no definite D call. Between the trimmed V and J ends, which lost 5 bases and 1 base, there was a span of 8 bases. This CDR3 is 13 amino acids long. Germline-derived CDR1 and CDR2 are SGHTA and FQGTGA. This chain's CDR3 is CASSLDSNYGYTF. CDR3 DNA sequence: TGTGCCAGCAGCCTTGATAGTAACTATGGCTACACCTTC.

This chain uses TRBV19 with TRBJ2-1; the D is unclear. Germline CDR1 and CDR2: LNHDA and SQIVND (reference sequence). V dropped 3 bases and J dropped 5 bases, with 8 bases sitting between them. The CDR3 runs 13 residues. The CDR3 is CASSINRNNEQFF. The DNA for the CDR3 is TGTGCCAGTAGTATCAACAGAAACAATGAGCAGTTCTTC.